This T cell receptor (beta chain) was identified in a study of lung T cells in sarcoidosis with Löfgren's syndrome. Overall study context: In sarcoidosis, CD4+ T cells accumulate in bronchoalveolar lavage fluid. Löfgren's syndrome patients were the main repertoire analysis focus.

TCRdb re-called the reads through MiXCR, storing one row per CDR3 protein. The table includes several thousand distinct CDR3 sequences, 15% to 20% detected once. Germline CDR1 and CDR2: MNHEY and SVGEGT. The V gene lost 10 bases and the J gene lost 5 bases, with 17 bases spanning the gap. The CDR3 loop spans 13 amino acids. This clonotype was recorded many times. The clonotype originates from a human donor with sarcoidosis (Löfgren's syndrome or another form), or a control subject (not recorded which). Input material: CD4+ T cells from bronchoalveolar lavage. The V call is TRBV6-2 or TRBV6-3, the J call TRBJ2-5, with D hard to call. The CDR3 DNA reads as TGTGCCACCGGCGAACCACCGGCGGAGACCCAGTACTTC. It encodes CATGEPPAETQYF.